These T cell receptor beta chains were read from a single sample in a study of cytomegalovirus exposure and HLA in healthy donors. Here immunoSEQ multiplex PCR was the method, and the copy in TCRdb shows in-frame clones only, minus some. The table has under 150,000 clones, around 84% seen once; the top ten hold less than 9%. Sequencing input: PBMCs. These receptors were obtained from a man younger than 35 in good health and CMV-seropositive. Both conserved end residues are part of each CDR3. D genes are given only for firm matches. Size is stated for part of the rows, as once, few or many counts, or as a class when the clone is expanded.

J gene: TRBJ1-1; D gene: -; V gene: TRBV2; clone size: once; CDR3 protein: CASSSRQANTEAFF; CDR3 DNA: TGTGCCAGCAGCTCACGACAGGCGAACACTGAAGCTTTCTTT
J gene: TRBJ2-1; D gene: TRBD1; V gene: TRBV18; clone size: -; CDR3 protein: CASSPRDRAEQFF; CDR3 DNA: TGTGCCAGCTCACCCCGGGACAGGGCTGAGCAGTTCTTC
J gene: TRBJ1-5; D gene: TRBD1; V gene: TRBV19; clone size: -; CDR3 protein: CASTRTGMRQPQHF; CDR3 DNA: TGTGCCAGTACCCGGACAGGGATGCGACAGCCCCAGCATTTT
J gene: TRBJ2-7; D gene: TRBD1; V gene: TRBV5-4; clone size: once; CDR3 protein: CASSATDRPYEQYF; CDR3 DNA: TGTGCCAGCAGCGCCACGGACAGGCCCTACGAGCAGTACTTC
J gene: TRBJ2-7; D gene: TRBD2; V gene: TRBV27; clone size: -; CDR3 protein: CASSFQPSGLSYEQYF; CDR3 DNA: TGTGCCAGCAGTTTTCAACCTAGCGGGTTGTCCTACGAGCAGTACTTC
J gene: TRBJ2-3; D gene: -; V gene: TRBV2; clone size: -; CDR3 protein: CASSGDSTDTQYF; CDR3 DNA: TGTGCCAGCAGTGGAGATAGCACAGATACGCAGTATTTT
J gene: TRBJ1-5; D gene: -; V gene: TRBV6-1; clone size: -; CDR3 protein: CASSVGGGRNQPQHF; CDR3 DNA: TGTGCCAGCTCCGTCGGGGGGGGCCGCAATCAGCCCCAGCATTTT
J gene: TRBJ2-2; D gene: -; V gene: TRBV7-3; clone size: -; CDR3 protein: CASSTTRNTGELFF; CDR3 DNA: TGTGCCAGCAGCACGACTAGAAACACCGGGGAGCTGTTTTTT
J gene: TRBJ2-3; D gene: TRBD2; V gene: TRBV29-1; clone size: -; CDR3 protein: CSVRSGGSDTQYF; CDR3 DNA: TGCAGCGTTCGGAGCGGGGGTTCAGATACGCAGTATTTT
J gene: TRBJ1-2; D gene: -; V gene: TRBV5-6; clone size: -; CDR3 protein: CASSPGSGSYGYTF; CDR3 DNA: TGTGCCAGCAGCCCAGGGTCCGGGAGCTATGGCTACACCTTC
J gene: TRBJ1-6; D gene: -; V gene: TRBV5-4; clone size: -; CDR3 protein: CASSGTGGGSPLHF; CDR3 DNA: TGTGCCAGCAGCGGCACAGGTGGGGGGTCACCCCTCCACTTT
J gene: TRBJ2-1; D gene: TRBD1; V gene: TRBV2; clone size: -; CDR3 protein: CASRSGQGPYNEQFF; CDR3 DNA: TGTGCCAGCAGGTCAGGACAGGGCCCCTACAATGAGCAGTTCTTC
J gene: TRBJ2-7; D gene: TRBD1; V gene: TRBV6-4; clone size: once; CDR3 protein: CASRSSGTVLYEQYF; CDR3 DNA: TGTGCCAGCAGATCCTCTGGGACAGTACTTTACGAGCAGTACTTC
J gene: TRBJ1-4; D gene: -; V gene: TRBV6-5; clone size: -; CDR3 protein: CASSRRNREGKLFF; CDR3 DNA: TGTGCCAGCAGTCGCCGGAACAGGGAAGGGAAACTGTTTTTT
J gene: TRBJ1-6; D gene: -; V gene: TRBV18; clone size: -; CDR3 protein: CASRGPYNSPLHF; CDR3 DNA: TGTGCCAGCCGAGGGCCCTATAATTCACCCCTCCACTTT
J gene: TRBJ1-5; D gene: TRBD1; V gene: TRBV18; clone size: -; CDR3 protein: CASSPQGASNQPQHF; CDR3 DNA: TGTGCCAGCTCCCCCCAGGGGGCCAGCAATCAGCCCCAGCATTTT
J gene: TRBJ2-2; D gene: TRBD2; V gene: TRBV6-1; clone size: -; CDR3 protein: CASSDPAGGYTGELFF; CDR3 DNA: TGTGCCAGCAGTGACCCCGCGGGAGGGTACACCGGGGAGCTGTTTTTT
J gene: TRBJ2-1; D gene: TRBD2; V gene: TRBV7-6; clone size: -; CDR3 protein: CASSPRGGNEQFF; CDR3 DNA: TGTGCCAGCAGCCCTCGGGGGGGGAATGAGCAGTTCTTC
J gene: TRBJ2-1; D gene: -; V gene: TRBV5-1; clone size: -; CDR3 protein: CASSLVGAYYNEQFF; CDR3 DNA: TGCGCCAGCAGCTTGGTGGGGGCTTACTACAATGAGCAGTTCTTC
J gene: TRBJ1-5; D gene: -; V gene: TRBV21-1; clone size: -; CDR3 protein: CASESFEGEGRVYHQPQHF; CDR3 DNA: TGTGCCAGCGAAAGCTTCGAAGGGGAGGGGAGAGTTTATCATCAGCCCCAGCATTTT
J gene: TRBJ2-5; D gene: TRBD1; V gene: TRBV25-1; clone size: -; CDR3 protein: CASSEFGDSQETQYF; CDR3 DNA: TGTGCCAGCAGTGAATTTGGGGACAGTCAAGAGACCCAGTACTTC
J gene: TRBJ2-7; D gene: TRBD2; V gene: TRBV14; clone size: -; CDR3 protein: CASSPTSGVYEQYF; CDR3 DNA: TGTGCCAGCAGCCCTACTAGCGGGGTATACGAGCAGTACTTC
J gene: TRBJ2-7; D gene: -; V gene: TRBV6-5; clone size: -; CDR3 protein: CASRVRGSYEQYF; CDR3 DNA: TGTGCCAGCAGAGTCAGGGGTTCCTACGAGCAGTACTTC
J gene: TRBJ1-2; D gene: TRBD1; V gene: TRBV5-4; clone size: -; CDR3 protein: CASSPTAGTAANYGYTF; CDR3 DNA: TGTGCCAGCAGCCCAACAGCCGGGACAGCGGCTAACTATGGCTACACCTTC
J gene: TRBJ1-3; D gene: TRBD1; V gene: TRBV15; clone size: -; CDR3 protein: CATSRGQIYSGNTIYF; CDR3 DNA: TGTGCCACCAGCAGGGGACAGATCTACTCTGGAAACACCATATATTTT
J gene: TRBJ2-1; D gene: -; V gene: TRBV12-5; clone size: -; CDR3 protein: CASGHPSDPGYEQFF; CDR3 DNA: TGTGCTAGTGGCCACCCCTCTGACCCGGGGTATGAGCAGTTCTTC
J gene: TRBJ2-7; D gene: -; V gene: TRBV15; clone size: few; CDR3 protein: CATSRVSGEQYF; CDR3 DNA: TGTGCCACCAGCAGAGTCTCGGGTGAGCAGTACTTC
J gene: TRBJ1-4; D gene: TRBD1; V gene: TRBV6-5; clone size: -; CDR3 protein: CASSWTGPNEKLFF; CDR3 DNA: TGTGCCAGCAGCTGGACAGGGCCTAATGAAAAACTGTTTTTT
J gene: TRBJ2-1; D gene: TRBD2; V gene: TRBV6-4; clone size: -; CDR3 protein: CASRSLPGGTNEQFF; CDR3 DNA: TGTGCCAGCAGGAGCCTCCCGGGAGGTACCAATGAGCAGTTCTTC
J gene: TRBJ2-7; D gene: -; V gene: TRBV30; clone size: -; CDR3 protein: CAWSSVSFFREQYF; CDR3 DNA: TGTGCCTGGAGTTCGGTCTCCTTTTTTCGCGAGCAGTACTTC
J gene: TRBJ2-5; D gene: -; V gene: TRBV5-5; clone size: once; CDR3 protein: CASRNNPSVETQYF; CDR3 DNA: TGTGCCAGCCGCAACAACCCCTCTGTGGAGACCCAGTACTTC
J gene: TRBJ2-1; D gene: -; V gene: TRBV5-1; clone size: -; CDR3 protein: CASSLGLFGSDEQFF; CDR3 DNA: TGCGCCAGCAGTTTAGGACTGTTTGGTTCCGATGAGCAGTTCTTC
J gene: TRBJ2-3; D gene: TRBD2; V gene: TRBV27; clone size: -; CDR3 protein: CASSLSGGRDTQYF; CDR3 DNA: TGTGCCAGCAGTTTGTCGGGGGGGCGAGATACGCAGTATTTT
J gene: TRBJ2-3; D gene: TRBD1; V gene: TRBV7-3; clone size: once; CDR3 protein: CASSQDRGKTDTQYF; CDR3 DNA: TGTGCCAGCAGCCAAGACAGGGGTAAGACAGATACGCAGTATTTT
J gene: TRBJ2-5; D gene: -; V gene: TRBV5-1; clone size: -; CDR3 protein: CASSLSDFQGGETQYF; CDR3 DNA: TGCGCCAGCAGCTTGTCTGACTTTCAGGGTGGGGAGACCCAGTACTTC
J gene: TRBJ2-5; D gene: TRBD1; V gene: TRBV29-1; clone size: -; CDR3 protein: CSVDRTGGLVETQYF; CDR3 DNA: TGCAGCGTTGACCGGACAGGGGGCTTGGTAGAGACCCAGTACTTC
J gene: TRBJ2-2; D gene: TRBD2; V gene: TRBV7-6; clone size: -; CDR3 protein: CASSLIAGSGELFF; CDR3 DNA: TGTGCCAGCAGCTTGATAGCGGGTTCCGGGGAGCTGTTTTTT
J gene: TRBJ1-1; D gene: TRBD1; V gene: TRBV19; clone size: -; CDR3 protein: CASKTGGFSNTEAFF; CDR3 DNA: TGTGCCAGTAAAACAGGGGGATTCTCGAACACTGAAGCTTTCTTT
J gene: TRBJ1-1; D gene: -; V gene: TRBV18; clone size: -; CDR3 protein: CASSPAATAHEAFF; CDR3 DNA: TGTGCCAGCTCACCGGCGGCGACAGCTCATGAAGCTTTCTTT
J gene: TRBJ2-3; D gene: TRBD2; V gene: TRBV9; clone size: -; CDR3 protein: CASSPGLAGTDTQYF; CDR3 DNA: TGTGCCAGCAGCCCGGGACTAGCGGGCACAGATACGCAGTATTTT
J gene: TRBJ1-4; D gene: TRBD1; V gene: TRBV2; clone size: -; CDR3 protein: CASSPRTGGTNEKLFF; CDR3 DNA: TGTGCCAGCAGTCCCCGGACAGGGGGCACTAATGAAAAACTGTTTTTT
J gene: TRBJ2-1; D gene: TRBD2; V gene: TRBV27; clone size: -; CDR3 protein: CASSSGGRPYNEQFF; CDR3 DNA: TGTGCCAGCAGTTCCGGCGGGAGACCCTACAATGAGCAGTTCTTC
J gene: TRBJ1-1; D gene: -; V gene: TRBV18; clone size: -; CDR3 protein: CASSPIRALLGTEAFF; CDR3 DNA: TGTGCCAGCTCACCAATCAGGGCACTACTGGGGACTGAAGCTTTCTTT
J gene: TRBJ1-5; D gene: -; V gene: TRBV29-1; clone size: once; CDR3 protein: CSVQDTSNQPQHF; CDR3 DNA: TGCAGCGTTCAGGACACCAGCAATCAGCCCCAGCATTTT
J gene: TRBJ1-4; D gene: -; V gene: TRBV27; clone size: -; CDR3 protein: CASSPMPIQGPPREKLFF; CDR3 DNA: TGTGCCAGCAGTCCAATGCCAATTCAGGGGCCGCCACGGGAAAAACTGTTTTTT
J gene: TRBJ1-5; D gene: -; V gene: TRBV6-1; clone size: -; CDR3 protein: CASSELGGRESNQPQHF; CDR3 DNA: TGTGCCAGCAGTGAATTGGGGGGGCGCGAAAGCAATCAGCCCCAGCATTTT
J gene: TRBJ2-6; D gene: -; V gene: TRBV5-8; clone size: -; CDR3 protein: CASRSSSGANVLTF; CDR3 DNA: TGTGCCAGCAGGAGTAGCTCTGGGGCCAACGTCCTGACTTTC
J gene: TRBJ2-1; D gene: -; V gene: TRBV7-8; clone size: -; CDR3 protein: CASNQQRLVPARQFF; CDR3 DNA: TGTGCCAGCAACCAACAACGACTCGTTCCGGCGAGACAGTTCTTC
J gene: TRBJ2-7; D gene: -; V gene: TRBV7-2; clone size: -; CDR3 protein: CASSYLRDGAYEQYF; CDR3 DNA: TGTGCCAGCAGCTATCTCCGAGACGGGGCCTACGAGCAGTACTTC
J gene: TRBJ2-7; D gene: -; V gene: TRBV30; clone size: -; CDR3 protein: CAWRQEYEQYF; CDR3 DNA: TGTGCCTGGCGCCAGGAATACGAGCAGTACTTC
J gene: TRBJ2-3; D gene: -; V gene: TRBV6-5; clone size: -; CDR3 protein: CASSWINEADTQYF; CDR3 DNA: TGTGCCAGCAGTTGGATTAACGAGGCAGATACGCAGTATTTT
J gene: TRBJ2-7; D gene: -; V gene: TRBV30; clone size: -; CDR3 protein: CAWSRGTSNEQYF; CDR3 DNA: TGTGCCTGGAGTCGGGGAACGTCTAACGAGCAGTACTTC
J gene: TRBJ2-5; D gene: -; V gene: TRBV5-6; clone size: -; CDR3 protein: CASTLGGQETQYF; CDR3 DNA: TGTGCCAGCACCCTGGGAGGCCAAGAGACCCAGTACTTC